The 7 T cell receptor beta chains in this list originate from one sample, sequenced in a study of T-cell reconstitution after alpha-beta-depleted transplantation in children. Using unique molecular identifiers, the investigators prepared the TCRbeta library. MiXCR, applied by TCRdb to the PCR reads, yields one record per CDR3 protein. The data hold some 500,000 distinct CDR3 sequences, with around 20% observed a single time. The material sequenced was PBMCs from the stem cell graft donor, taken from the stem cell graft. The source of these receptors is a human donor who donated a stem cell graft to a child with acute lymphoblastic leukemia.

This clonotype appeared a few times. The J gene is TRBJ2-5, the V gene TRBV4-1, with D tentatively TRBD1 (7 bases). The germline gives CDR1 MGHRA, CDR2 YSYEKL. The CDR3 has 17 amino acids. V was pared by 2 bases and J by 0 bases, with 16 bases between. CDR3 DNA: TGCGCCAGCAGCCAAAGGAGGGGGCGCTGGGACCAAGAGACCCAGTACTTC. Translation: CASSQRRGRWDQETQYF.

V is TRBV19 and J is TRBJ1-5; D is ambiguous. In germline, CDR1 is LNHDA, CDR2 SQIVND (reference sequence). The CDR3 runs 14 residues. Deletions cut 4 bases from V and 4 bases from J, with 11 bases between. The CDR3 DNA reads TGTGCCAGTAGTAACGGGTTGAGAAATCAGCCCCAGCATTTT. Protein product: CASSNGLRNQPQHF.

The chain links TRBV19 to TRBJ2-1, with 7 bases lining up with TRBD1. CDR3 length: 15 residues. Germline CDR1 reads LNHDA; CDR2 reads SQIVND (reference sequence). J gave up 4 bases and V 5 bases, and 8 bases lay outside the gene matches. As DNA, the CDR3 is TGTGCCAGTAGTCCTTCCGGGACAGCATACAATGAGCAGTTCTTC. Translating it yields CASSPSGTAYNEQFF.

A few counts support this clonotype. V usage is TRBV20-1 and J usage is TRBJ2-5, with D possibly TRBD1 on 6 matching bases. Trimming removed 0 bases at V and 0 bases at J, with 14 bases between. This CDR3 spans 16 amino acids. Germline V lookup: CDR1 DFQATT, CDR2 SNEGSKA (reference sequence). The chain's CDR3 is CSARDAPGEYQETQYF. CDR3 coding DNA: TGCAGTGCTAGAGATGCGCCAGGGGAGTACCAAGAGACCCAGTACTTC.

The genes are TRBV7-3 and TRBJ2-3, with TRBD2 as a possible D gene (6 bases). CDR1 and CDR2 (germline): SGHTA, FQGTGA. V was shortened by 2 bases and J by 1 base, with 13 bases between the two germline ends. This CDR3 spans 16 amino acids. CDR3 nucleotide sequence: TGTGCCAGCAGCTTAGGTCGGGGGTCCGGCACAGATACGCAGTATTTT. Protein: CASSLGRGSGTDTQYF.

The chain recombines TRBV6-5 with TRBJ1-2; no clear D. Trimming pared 0 bases from V and 5 bases from J, leaving 7 bases between. Germline CDR1 reads MNHEY; CDR2 reads SVGAGI. This CDR3 spans 13 amino acids. The CDR3 is CASSYSKSYGYTF. The CDR3 bases are TGTGCCAGCAGTTACTCGAAAAGTTATGGCTACACCTTC.

The J gene is TRBJ2-7, the V gene TRBV20-1, with TRBD2 matching over 9 bases. V lost 4 bases and J lost 2; bases outside the gene matches: 12. CDR1 DFQATT and CDR2 SNEGSKA come from the germline V gene (reference sequence). The CDR3 has 16 amino acids. CDR3 in amino acids: CSAIHTGTSKTYEQYF. For the CDR3, the DNA is TGCAGTGCTATTCATACCGGGACTAGCAAGACCTACGAGCAGTACTTC.